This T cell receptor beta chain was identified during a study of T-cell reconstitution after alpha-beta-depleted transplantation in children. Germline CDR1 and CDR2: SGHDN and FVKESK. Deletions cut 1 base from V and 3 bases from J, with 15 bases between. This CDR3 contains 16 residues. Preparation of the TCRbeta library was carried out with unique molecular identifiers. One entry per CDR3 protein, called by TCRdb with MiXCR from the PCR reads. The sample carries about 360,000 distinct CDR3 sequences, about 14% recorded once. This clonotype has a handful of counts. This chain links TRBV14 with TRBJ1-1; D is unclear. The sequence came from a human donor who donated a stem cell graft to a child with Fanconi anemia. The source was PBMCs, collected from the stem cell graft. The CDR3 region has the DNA TGTGCCAGCAGCCAAGGAACACATAGGTATCACACTGAAGCTTTCTTT. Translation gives CASSQGTHRYHTEAFF.